Below, 19 T cell receptor beta chains from the same sample are listed, as sequenced in a study of blood T cell repertoires in COVID-19. The protocol was immunoSEQ multiplex PCR, while the TCRdb copy is restricted to in-frame clones and leaves out a portion. The sample consists of 40,000 or so clones, roughly 89% of them appearing once. The sample comprised peripheral blood. These receptors originate from a human donor in a cohort sampled during active COVID-19.

The genes are TRBV2 and TRBJ1-5, with 12 positions matching TRBD1. Germline CDR1 reads SNHLY; CDR2 reads FYNNEI. This CDR3 comprises 17 residues. With V trimmed by 4 bases and J by 0 bases, 4 bases remained unmatched. CDR3 sequence: CASSVGTGGNSNQPQHF. Here the CDR3 DNA reads TGTGCCAGCAGTGTCGGGACAGGGGGCAATAGCAATCAGCCCCAGCATTTT.

This rearrangement joins TRBV12-3 or TRBV12-4 to TRBJ2-5; maybe TRBD2 (6 bases). The J call is in doubt because the DNA end fits TRBJ2-7 better. The CDR3 is made up of 11 amino acids. The CDR3 spells CASRAGSEQYF. The CDR3 coding sequence is TGTGCCAGCAGGGCCGGGAGCGAGCAGTACTTC.

This chain connects TRBV4-3 to TRBJ1-2; 10 nucleotides line up with TRBD1. V lost 0 bases, J lost 8 bases, and 15 bases stayed unmatched. The CDR3 consists of 18 residues. Per the germline V gene, CDR1 is LGHNA and CDR2 is YSLEER. CDR3 sequence: CASSQEGTGVFGRGGYTF. The CDR3, as DNA: TGCGCCAGCAGCCAAGAAGGGACAGGGGTATTCGGAAGGGGAGGCTACACCTTC.

The chain recombines TRBV4-2 with TRBJ2-7; 8 bases agree with TRBD2. This CDR3 is built from 16 residues. The germline V gene has CDR1 LGHNA and CDR2 YNFKEQ. J gave up 1 base and V 1 base, and 6 bases lay outside the gene matches. The CDR3 loop reads CASSQAGGGPSYEQYF. The CDR3 nucleotides are TGTGCCAGCAGCCAAGCTGGCGGGGGGCCTTCCTACGAGCAGTACTTC.

This clone was recorded once. This chain uses TRBV19 with TRBJ1-5; 10 nucleotides line up with TRBD1. CDR3 length equals 14 residues. In germline, CDR1 is LNHDA, CDR2 SQIVND (reference sequence). Trimming took 5 bases from V and 10 from J; bases not matched to a gene: 8. CDR3 region: CASSGDRGGGPQHF. The CDR3 region has the DNA TGTGCCAGTAGTGGGGACAGGGGAGGTGGACCCCAGCATTTT.

This rearrangement joins TRBV6-2 or TRBV6-3 to TRBJ2-5; D unclear. The CDR3 sequence is 12 residues long. V gave up 6 bases and J gave up 5 bases, with 10 bases separating them. Germline V CDR1 and CDR2: MNHEY, SVGEGT. Here the CDR3 reads CASSLPAETQYF. For the CDR3, the DNA is TGTGCCAGCAGCCTCCCCGCGGAGACCCAGTACTTC.

The chain links TRBV19 to TRBJ1-1; D is uncertain. Germline loops: CDR1 LNHDA, CDR2 SQIVND (reference sequence). The CDR3 has 14 residues. Trimming took 3 bases from V and 1 from J, leaving 9 bases between them. CDR3 protein: CASSIRHGNTEAFF. CDR3 in DNA: TGTGCCAGTAGTATTAGACATGGGAACACTGAAGCTTTCTTT.

CDR3 in DNA: TGTGCCAGCAGTCCTCGGCAGGGTGATGAAAAACTGTTTTTT. This translates into CASSPRQGDEKLFF. V usage is TRBV6-6 and J usage is TRBJ1-4, with a weak D call TRBD1 (5 bases). Germline-derived CDR1 and CDR2 are MNHNY and SVGAGI (reference sequence). The germline V and J ends were trimmed by 5 bases and 6 bases, with 13 bases remaining between them. The CDR3 is 14 residues long.

This chain links TRBV7-9 with TRBJ1-2, with unresolved D. CDR1 SEHNR and CDR2 FQNEAQ come from the germline V gene (reference sequence). With 5 bases removed from V and 0 bases from J, the gap between germline ends came to 16 bases. This CDR3 has 16 amino acids. The CDR3 sequence: CASSTPFAEANYGYTF. The DNA of the CDR3 is TGTGCCAGCAGCACCCCGTTTGCAGAAGCTAACTATGGCTACACCTTC. Looking up the rest from reference TRBV7-9 and TRBJ1-2 gives the full variable domain: DTGVSQNPRHKITKRGQNVTFRCDPISEHNRLYWYRQTLGQGPEFLTYFQNEAQLEKSRLLSDRFSAERPKGSFSTLEIQRTEQGDSAMYLCASSTPFAEANYGYTFGSGTRLTVV.

The chain is built from TRBV27 and TRBJ1-5, with D possibly TRBD1 on 6 matching bases. Trimming took 5 bases from V and 7 from J, leaving 24 bases between them. CDR1 and CDR2 from the germline V gene are MNHEY and SMNVEV (reference sequence). There are 17 residues in the CDR3. CDR3 in amino acids: CASSRSGGTGILQPQHF. The CDR3 DNA is TGTGCCAGCAGTCGGTCCGGTGGAACAGGGATCTTGCAGCCCCAGCATTTT.

The chain employs TRBV11-2 and TRBJ1-1; TRBD1 matches 9 bases. The germline V gene encodes CDR1 SGHAT and CDR2 FQNNGV. The CDR3 runs to 17 residues. The V gene end was trimmed by 1 base and the J gene end by 5 bases; junction bases not matched to a gene: 11. As DNA, the CDR3 is TGTGCCAGCAGCTTAGCCCGCCAGGGACAGGGAAAGACTGAAGCTTTCTTT. It encodes CASSLARQGQGKTEAFF.

The gene calls are TRBV6-2 or TRBV6-3 and TRBJ1-1; unclear D gene. V shed 5 bases and J shed 1 base, with 11 bases lying between them. CDR3 size: 14 residues. Germline CDR1 MNHEY, CDR2 SVGEGT. CDR3 DNA sequence: TGTGCCAGCAGTATAAGTAGAGGGAACACTGAAGCTTTCTTT. Its translation: CASSISRGNTEAFF.

The chain carries TRBV5-1 and TRBJ1-2; 7 bases agree with TRBD1. The germline gives CDR1 SGHRS, CDR2 YFSETQ. Trimming removed 0 bases from V and 3 bases from J; junction bases left unmatched: 5. This CDR3 comprises 15 residues. CDR3 loop: CASSLEEGAYYGYTF. Here the CDR3 DNA reads TGCGCCAGCAGCTTGGAAGAGGGGGCCTACTATGGCTACACCTTC.

V usage is TRBV6-5 and J usage is TRBJ2-7, with 8 bases aligning to TRBD1. Germline values: CDR1 MNHEY, CDR2 SVGAGI. Trimming cost V 5 bases and J 3 bases; bases outside gene matches: 6. This CDR3 comprises 14 residues. The CDR3 nucleotides are TGTGCCAGCAGTCCTCGGACAGGGTACTACGAGCAGTACTTC. Translation gives CASSPRTGYYEQYF.

The rearrangement joins TRBV12-3 or TRBV12-4 to TRBJ1-4, with TRBD1 as a possible D gene (5 bases). The ends were cut back, 3 bases at V and 6 bases at J, with 8 bases in the middle. The length of the CDR3 is 13 residues. The DNA for the CDR3 is TGTGCCAGCAGTTTCAGGGAAGATGAAAAACTGTTTTTT. Amino acid sequence: CASSFREDEKLFF.

The chain employs TRBV6-5 and TRBJ1-5; D is possibly TRBD1 (6 bases). Germline CDR1 and CDR2: MNHEY and SVGAGI. This CDR3 contains 14 residues. Trimming cost V 8 bases and J 3 bases, with 14 bases left between them. CDR3: CASHLQGFNQPQHF. In nucleotides, the CDR3 is TGTGCCAGCCACCTACAGGGCTTCAATCAGCCCCAGCATTTT.

J is TRBJ2-2 and V is TRBV3-1 (or the pseudogene TRBV3-2); 7 bases map to TRBD1. This CDR3 spans 18 amino acids. Germline CDR1 is LGHDT and CDR2 is YNNKEL (reference sequence). V was clipped by 4 bases and J by 3 bases; unmatched bases: 14. The CDR3 DNA sequence: TGTGCCAGCAGCCTTCTCGGAACCGGGACAGAATACACCGGGGAGCTGTTTTTT. This encodes CASSLLGTGTEYTGELFF.

The chain combines TRBV6-6 with TRBJ1-1, with 9 bases matching TRBD1. Germline V gives CDR1 MNHNY, CDR2 SVGAGI (reference sequence). V lost 7 bases, J lost 4 bases, and 7 bases stayed unmatched. The CDR3 runs to 14 residues. CDR3 sequence reads: CASTRTGVVTEAFF. For the CDR3, the DNA is TGTGCCAGCACTAGGACAGGGGTCGTCACTGAAGCTTTCTTT.

This sequence joins TRBV3-1 (or the pseudogene TRBV3-2) and TRBJ2-7; D ambiguous. The CDR3 is 11 amino acids. The V gene lost 2 bases and the J gene lost 4 bases, with 3 bases spanning the gap. CDR1 is LGHDT and CDR2 is YNNKEL in the germline V gene (reference sequence). The CDR3 reads CASSQSYEQYF. The CDR3 DNA sequence: TGTGCCAGCAGCCAATCTTACGAGCAGTACTTC.